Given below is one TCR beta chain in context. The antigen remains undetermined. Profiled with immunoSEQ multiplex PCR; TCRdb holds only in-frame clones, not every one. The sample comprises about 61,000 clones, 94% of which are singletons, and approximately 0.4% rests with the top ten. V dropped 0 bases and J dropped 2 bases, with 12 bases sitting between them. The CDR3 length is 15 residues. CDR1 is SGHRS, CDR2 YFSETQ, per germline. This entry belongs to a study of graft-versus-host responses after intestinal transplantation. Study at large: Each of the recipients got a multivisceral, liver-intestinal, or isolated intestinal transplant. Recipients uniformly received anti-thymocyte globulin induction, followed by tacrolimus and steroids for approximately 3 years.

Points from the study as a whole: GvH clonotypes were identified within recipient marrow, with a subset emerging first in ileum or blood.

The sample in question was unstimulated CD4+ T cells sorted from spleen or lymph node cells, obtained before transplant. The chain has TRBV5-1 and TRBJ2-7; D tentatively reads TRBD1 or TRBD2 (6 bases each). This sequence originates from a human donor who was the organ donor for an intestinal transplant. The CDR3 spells CASSLGVGGPYEQYF. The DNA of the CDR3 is TGCGCCAGCAGCTTGGGAGTCGGGGGCCCCTACGAGCAGTACTTC.